The 20 T cell receptor beta chains below all came from one sample that was sequenced in a study of blood T cell repertoires in COVID-19. Assay: immunoSEQ multiplex PCR; the TCRdb copy retains only in-frame clones and omits some. The sample carries 300,000 to 400,000 clones, 85% to 90% recorded once. The specimen sequenced was peripheral blood. These receptors all come from an older woman with COVID-19, enrolled during active disease.

The V call is TRBV30, the J call TRBJ1-1; 9 bases fit TRBD1. V trimming: 4 bases; J trimming: 3 bases; junction bases outside the gene matches: 3. In germline, CDR1 is GTSNPN, CDR2 SVGIG (reference sequence). CDR3 length: 13 residues. CDR3 residues: CAWNRGLDTEAFF. The CDR3 DNA follows: TGTGCCTGGAACAGGGGGCTGGACACTGAAGCTTTCTTT.

The chain joins TRBV4-1 to TRBJ2-5; TRBD2 aligns across 11 bases. J gave up 12 bases and V 0 bases, and 6 bases lay outside the gene matches. Germline CDR1 and CDR2: MGHRA and YSYEKL. This CDR3 contains 14 residues. This chain's CDR3 is CASSQETSGVAEYF. Here the CDR3 DNA reads TGCGCCAGCAGCCAAGAGACTAGCGGGGTGGCAGAGTACTTC.

The V and J genes are TRBV5-4 and TRBJ2-3, with 8 bases identical to TRBD2. The V segment lost 1 base and the J segment 5 bases; nucleotides outside the gene matches: 6. Germline lookup yields CDR1 SGHNT and CDR2 YYREEE (reference sequence). The CDR3 spans 15 residues. The CDR3 here is CASSLPGGPGDTQYF. The CDR3 bases are TGTGCCAGCAGCTTGCCGGGGGGGCCTGGAGATACGCAGTATTTT.

This chain links TRBV6-5 with TRBJ1-2, with 7 positions matching TRBD1. Germline CDR1 MNHEY, CDR2 SVGAGI. The CDR3 has 14 residues. Trimming removed 6 bases from V and 6 bases from J; junction bases left unmatched: 10. The CDR3 sequence is CASRPDRARNGYTF. The DNA of the CDR3 is TGTGCCAGCAGACCCGACAGGGCGAGGAATGGCTACACCTTC.

The CDR3 sequence: CASSFRGGGADTQYF. CDR3 sequence (DNA): TGTGCCAGCAGCTTCCGGGGCGGGGGGGCCGATACGCAGTATTTT. This rearrangement joins TRBV5-6 to TRBJ2-3; 9 bases map to TRBD2. CDR1 and CDR2 from the germline V gene are SGHDT and YYEEEE. CDR3 length equals 15 residues. V shed 2 bases and J 6 bases; nucleotides not matched to a gene: 7.

In this sample, this clone turned up once. The rearrangement joins TRBV3-1 (or the pseudogene TRBV3-2) to TRBJ2-7; maybe TRBD2 (5 bases). Per the germline V gene, CDR1 is LGHDT and CDR2 is YNNKEL (reference sequence). Trimming removed 1 base at V and 1 base at J, with 8 bases between. CDR3 size: 14 residues. The CDR3 here is CASSQVAGSYEQYF. CDR3 bases: TGTGCCAGCAGCCAAGTCGCGGGTTCCTACGAGCAGTACTTC.

This chain uses TRBV6-2 or TRBV6-3 with TRBJ1-1; 7 nucleotides agree with TRBD1. The CDR3 has 13 amino acids. V trimming: 2 bases; J trimming: 4 bases; junction bases outside the gene matches: 1. Per the germline V gene, CDR1 is MNHEY and CDR2 is SVGEGT. The CDR3 protein is CASSYDRATEAFF. CDR3 nucleotide sequence: TGTGCCAGCAGTTACGACAGGGCCACTGAAGCTTTCTTT.

The genes are TRBV4-1 and TRBJ2-2; D is possibly TRBD1 (6 bases). Germline V gives CDR1 MGHRA, CDR2 YSYEKL. V was clipped by 1 base and J by 4 bases, with 7 bases between them. This CDR3 is built from 14 residues. The CDR3, as DNA: TGCGCCAGCAGCCAAGTAGGGGGCACCGGGGAGCTGTTTTTT. Its translation: CASSQVGGTGELFF.

The V and J genes are TRBV10-3 and TRBJ1-2; TRBD1 is a possible D gene (6 bases). Trimming took 4 bases from V and 0 from J, leaving 9 bases between them. The CDR3 totals 14 residues. Germline CDR1 and CDR2: ENHRY and SYGVKD. CDR3 DNA: TGTGCCATCAGTGGACAGGCCCCTAACTATGGCTACACCTTC. Amino acid sequence: CAISGQAPNYGYTF.

This chain links TRBV29-1 with TRBJ1-2, with 9 bases aligning to TRBD1. V dropped 7 bases and J dropped 5; count of bases not matched to a gene: 8. The germline gives CDR1 SQVTM, CDR2 ANQGSEA. This CDR3 has 13 residues. As DNA, the CDR3 is TGCAGCGCTGGGACAGGGCAGCCGTATGGCTACACCTTC. It encodes CSAGTGQPYGYTF.

This clone was counted once. This sequence joins TRBV5-6 and TRBJ1-1; 9 bases line up with TRBD1. Unmatched junction bases numbered 7, after V lost 4 bases and J lost 0 bases. Germline CDR1 is SGHDT and CDR2 is YYEEEE. This CDR3 is built from 16 residues. In nucleotides, the CDR3 is TGTGCCAGCAGCCTGAGGACAGGGGCCCTGAACACTGAAGCTTTCTTT. Translation: CASSLRTGALNTEAFF.

The chain combines TRBV19 with TRBJ1-3; D is perhaps TRBD1 (5 bases). Germline V gene sequence: CDR1 LNHDA, CDR2 SQIVND (reference sequence). V lost 2 bases, J lost 2 bases, and 7 bases lay in between. This CDR3 comprises 14 residues. The CDR3 nucleotides read TGTGCCAGTAGTATATTGGACACTGGAAACACCATATATTTT. Translating gives CASSILDTGNTIYF.

The gene calls are TRBV10-3 and TRBJ1-5, with TRBD1 matching 9 bases. The CDR3 totals 13 residues. Per the germline V gene, CDR1 is ENHRY and CDR2 is SYGVKD. The J segment lost 5 bases and the V segment lost 10 bases, leaving 6 bases of the junction unmatched. The DNA for the CDR3 is TGTGCCACGGACAGGGGTAATGATCAGCCCCAGCATTTT. Protein product: CATDRGNDQPQHF.

The chain links TRBV19 to TRBJ2-5; 8 nucleotides align to TRBD2. The length of the CDR3 is 14 residues. The V segment lost 3 bases and the J segment 5 bases; nucleotides outside the gene matches: 5. The germline CDR1 and CDR2 sequences are LNHDA and SQIVND (reference sequence). CDR3 sequence reads: CASSILGLGETQYF. CDR3 coding DNA: TGTGCCAGTAGTATCTTGGGACTAGGGGAGACCCAGTACTTC.

The gene calls are TRBV2 and TRBJ1-2; D uncertain. CDR3 size: 13 residues. V lost 6 bases and J lost 7, with 15 bases in between. Germline CDR1 is SNHLY and CDR2 is FYNNEI. CDR3 sequence: CASRRGISGGYTF. CDR3 bases: TGTGCCAGCAGACGGGGAATTAGCGGTGGCTACACCTTC.

The rearrangement uses TRBV29-1 and TRBJ2-1, with TRBD2 identical over 7 bases. The V and J ends lost 4 bases and 5 bases, in that order; junction bases with no gene match: 5. The CDR3 is 13 amino acids. Germline CDR1 is SQVTM and CDR2 is ANQGSEA. This CDR3 reads CSVARGEDNEQFF. The DNA for the CDR3 is TGCAGCGTTGCCCGGGGGGAGGACAATGAGCAGTTCTTC.

For the CDR3, the DNA is TGCGCCAGCAGCCAAGGGGGCGGGGGCCAGGAAAAACTGTTTTTT. Its protein is CASSQGGGGQEKLFF. The chain combines TRBV4-1 with TRBJ1-4, with D possibly being TRBD1 (6 bases). CDR3 length: 15 residues. V was clipped by 1 base and J by 8 bases, with 14 bases between them. Germline V CDR1 and CDR2: MGHRA, YSYEKL.

The V gene is TRBV7-9, the J gene TRBJ1-2; possible D gene TRBD1, 6 bases. The CDR3 is 14 amino acids. Trimming pared 3 bases from V and 4 bases from J, leaving 12 bases between. CDR1 SEHNR and CDR2 FQNEAQ come from the germline V gene (reference sequence). For the CDR3, the DNA is TGTGCCAGCAGCTTCCGGGACATCGGCTATGGCTACACCTTC. This translates into CASSFRDIGYGYTF.

The genes are TRBV5-4 and TRBJ2-5; 7 positions agree with TRBD2. The V segment lost 4 bases and the J segment 4 bases; nucleotides outside the gene matches: 10. CDR3 length: 15 residues. Germline CDR1 SGHNT, CDR2 YYREEE (reference sequence). CDR3 nucleotides: TGTGCCAGCAGCCGGAGGGAGGGGCCGGGAGAGACCCAGTACTTC. This translates into CASSRREGPGETQYF.

The rearrangement joins TRBV30 to TRBJ1-2; no definite D call. The CDR3 covers 13 residues. V lost 3 bases, J lost 4 bases, and 12 bases lay in between. CDR1 is GTSNPN, CDR2 SVGIG, per germline (reference sequence). Written as DNA, the CDR3 is TGTGCCTGGAGCCTTAATTCCCTCTATGGCTACACCTTC. Translating it yields CAWSLNSLYGYTF.